The 9 T cell receptor beta chains presented below share a single source sample, sequenced in a study of OX40 agonist ivuxolimab in advanced cancers. Clones were read by immunoSEQ multiplex PCR, and TCRdb kept only the in-frame ones, dropping some. The sample shows approximately 76,000 clones, roughly 88% of them seen only once. The source was CD4+ or CD8+ T cells sorted from blood, collected in a trial of the OX40 agonist ivuxolimab. The receptors derive from an adult with an advanced solid tumor such as melanoma, head and neck, liver or kidney cancer.

This clone has only one observation. The gene calls are TRBV19 and TRBJ1-2; TRBD1 matches 7 bases. The CDR3 runs 14 residues. The V and J ends lost 5 bases and 0 bases, in that order; junction bases with no gene match: 3. Germline V gives CDR1 LNHDA, CDR2 SQIVND (reference sequence). The CDR3 is CASSEDRSNYGYTF. The CDR3 DNA reads as TGTGCCAGTAGTGAGGACAGGTCTAACTATGGCTACACCTTC. Combining the CDR3 with reference TRBV19 and TRBJ1-2 gives the whole variable domain DGGITQSPKYLFRKEGQNVTLSCEQNLNHDAMYWYRQDPGQGLRLIYYSQIVNDFQKGDIAEGYSVSREKKESFPLTVTSAQKNPTAFYLCASSEDRSNYGYTFGSGTRLTVV.

The chain has TRBV7-7 and TRBJ2-1, with TRBD2 identical over 12 bases. This CDR3 contains 19 residues. From germline, CDR1 is SSHAT and CDR2 FNYEAQ (reference sequence). V dropped 2 bases and J dropped 4; count of bases not matched to a gene: 12. Here the CDR3 DNA reads TGTGCCAGCAGCTTAAGTTCGTCTAGCGGGAGGGCCGGTTACAATGAGCAGTTCTTC. Protein: CASSLSSSSGRAGYNEQFF.

The CDR3 bases are TGTGCCAGCAGCTTCTGGGACTTTCGGGAGCTGTTTTTT. As protein: CASSFWDFRELFF. The chain links TRBV11-2 to TRBJ2-2; D possibly corresponds to TRBD2 (6 bases). The CDR3 length is 13 residues. Germline CDR1 and CDR2: SGHAT and FQNNGV. V lost 3 bases, J lost 9 bases, and 11 bases lay in between.

The chain carries TRBV7-2 and TRBJ2-1, with 15 bases that match TRBD2. V shed 5 bases, J shed 10 bases, and the junction held 6 bases outside the gene matches. CDR3 size: 15 residues. In germline, CDR1 is SGHTA, CDR2 FQGNSA. The CDR3 coding sequence is TGTGCCAGCAGCGTCCCCGGGACTAGCGGGAGGGAGCAGTTCTTC. It encodes CASSVPGTSGREQFF. The full variable domain, with the rest looked up from reference TRBV7-2 and TRBJ2-1, is GAGVSQSPSNKVTEKGKDVELRCDPISGHTALYWYRQSLGQGLEFLIYFQGNSAPDKSGLPSDRFSAERTGGSVSTLTIQRTQQEDSAVYLCASSVPGTSGREQFFGPGTRLTVL.

J is TRBJ2-7 and V is TRBV27; D is ambiguous. CDR3 size: 13 residues. CDR1 MNHEY and CDR2 SMNVEV come from the germline V gene (reference sequence). V shed 7 bases and J shed 1 base, with 11 bases lying between them. The CDR3 region has the DNA TGTGCCAGCACGAAGGGTAGGTCCTACGAGCAGTACTTC. It specifies CASTKGRSYEQYF.

The chain is built from TRBV10-3 and TRBJ2-7; a possible D gene is TRBD1 (5 bases). The CDR3 is made up of 13 amino acids. Trimming shortened V by 4 bases and J by 7 bases, and 14 bases separated the two germline ends. Germline V gene data show CDR1 as ENHRY and CDR2 as SYGVKD. The DNA for the CDR3 is TGTGCCATCAGTGTCTCCCCGGACACGGAGCAGTACTTC. Translated: CAISVSPDTEQYF.

This rearrangement joins TRBV7-9 to TRBJ2-1, with D possibly matching TRBD2 (5 bases). The germline CDR1 and CDR2 sequences are SEHNR and FQNEAQ (reference sequence). V was trimmed by 5 bases and J by 4 bases, leaving 9 bases between them. This CDR3 contains 13 residues. CDR3 region: CASSPGGYNEQFF. The CDR3 nucleotides are TGTGCCAGCAGCCCCGGAGGATACAATGAGCAGTTCTTC.

The V call is TRBV7-7, the J call TRBJ2-5, with TRBD1 matching over 8 bases. CDR3 length: 11 amino acids. Germline trimming cut 10 bases from V and 5 bases from J; bases unmatched to any gene: 3. The germline gives CDR1 SSHAT, CDR2 FNYEAQ (reference sequence). CDR3 region: CAITGGETQYF. CDR3 nucleotide sequence: TGTGCCATCACAGGGGGGGAGACCCAGTACTTC.

The V and J genes are TRBV11-2 and TRBJ1-2; possible D gene TRBD1, 5 bases. Germline values: CDR1 SGHAT, CDR2 FQNNGV. The CDR3 is 15 amino acids. Trimming left V 5 bases short and J 4 bases short, with 17 bases between. The CDR3 region is CASSPSRDRFYGYTF. The CDR3 bases are TGTGCCAGCAGCCCATCCCGGGACCGATTCTATGGCTACACCTTC. Based on the CDR3 plus reference TRBV11-2 and TRBJ1-2, the full variable domain is EAGVAQSPRYKIIEKRQSVAFWCNPISGHATLYWYQQILGQGPKLLIQFQNNGVVDDSQLPKDRFSAERLKGVDSTLKIQPAKLEDSAVYLCASSPSRDRFYGYTFGSGTRLTVV.